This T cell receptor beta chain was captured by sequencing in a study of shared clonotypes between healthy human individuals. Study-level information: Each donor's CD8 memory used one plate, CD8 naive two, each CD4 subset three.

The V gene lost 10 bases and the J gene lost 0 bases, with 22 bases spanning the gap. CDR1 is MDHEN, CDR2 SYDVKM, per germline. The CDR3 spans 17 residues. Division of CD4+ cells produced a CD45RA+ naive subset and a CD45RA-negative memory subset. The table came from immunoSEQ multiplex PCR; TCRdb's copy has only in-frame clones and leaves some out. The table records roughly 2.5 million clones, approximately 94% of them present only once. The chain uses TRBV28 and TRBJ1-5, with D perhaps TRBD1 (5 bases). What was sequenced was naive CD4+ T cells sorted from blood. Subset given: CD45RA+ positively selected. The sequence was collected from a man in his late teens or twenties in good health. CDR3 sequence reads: CATQKLLTVDSNQPQHF. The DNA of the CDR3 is TGTGCCACACAGAAACTCCTGACAGTGGATAGCAATCAGCCCCAGCATTTT.